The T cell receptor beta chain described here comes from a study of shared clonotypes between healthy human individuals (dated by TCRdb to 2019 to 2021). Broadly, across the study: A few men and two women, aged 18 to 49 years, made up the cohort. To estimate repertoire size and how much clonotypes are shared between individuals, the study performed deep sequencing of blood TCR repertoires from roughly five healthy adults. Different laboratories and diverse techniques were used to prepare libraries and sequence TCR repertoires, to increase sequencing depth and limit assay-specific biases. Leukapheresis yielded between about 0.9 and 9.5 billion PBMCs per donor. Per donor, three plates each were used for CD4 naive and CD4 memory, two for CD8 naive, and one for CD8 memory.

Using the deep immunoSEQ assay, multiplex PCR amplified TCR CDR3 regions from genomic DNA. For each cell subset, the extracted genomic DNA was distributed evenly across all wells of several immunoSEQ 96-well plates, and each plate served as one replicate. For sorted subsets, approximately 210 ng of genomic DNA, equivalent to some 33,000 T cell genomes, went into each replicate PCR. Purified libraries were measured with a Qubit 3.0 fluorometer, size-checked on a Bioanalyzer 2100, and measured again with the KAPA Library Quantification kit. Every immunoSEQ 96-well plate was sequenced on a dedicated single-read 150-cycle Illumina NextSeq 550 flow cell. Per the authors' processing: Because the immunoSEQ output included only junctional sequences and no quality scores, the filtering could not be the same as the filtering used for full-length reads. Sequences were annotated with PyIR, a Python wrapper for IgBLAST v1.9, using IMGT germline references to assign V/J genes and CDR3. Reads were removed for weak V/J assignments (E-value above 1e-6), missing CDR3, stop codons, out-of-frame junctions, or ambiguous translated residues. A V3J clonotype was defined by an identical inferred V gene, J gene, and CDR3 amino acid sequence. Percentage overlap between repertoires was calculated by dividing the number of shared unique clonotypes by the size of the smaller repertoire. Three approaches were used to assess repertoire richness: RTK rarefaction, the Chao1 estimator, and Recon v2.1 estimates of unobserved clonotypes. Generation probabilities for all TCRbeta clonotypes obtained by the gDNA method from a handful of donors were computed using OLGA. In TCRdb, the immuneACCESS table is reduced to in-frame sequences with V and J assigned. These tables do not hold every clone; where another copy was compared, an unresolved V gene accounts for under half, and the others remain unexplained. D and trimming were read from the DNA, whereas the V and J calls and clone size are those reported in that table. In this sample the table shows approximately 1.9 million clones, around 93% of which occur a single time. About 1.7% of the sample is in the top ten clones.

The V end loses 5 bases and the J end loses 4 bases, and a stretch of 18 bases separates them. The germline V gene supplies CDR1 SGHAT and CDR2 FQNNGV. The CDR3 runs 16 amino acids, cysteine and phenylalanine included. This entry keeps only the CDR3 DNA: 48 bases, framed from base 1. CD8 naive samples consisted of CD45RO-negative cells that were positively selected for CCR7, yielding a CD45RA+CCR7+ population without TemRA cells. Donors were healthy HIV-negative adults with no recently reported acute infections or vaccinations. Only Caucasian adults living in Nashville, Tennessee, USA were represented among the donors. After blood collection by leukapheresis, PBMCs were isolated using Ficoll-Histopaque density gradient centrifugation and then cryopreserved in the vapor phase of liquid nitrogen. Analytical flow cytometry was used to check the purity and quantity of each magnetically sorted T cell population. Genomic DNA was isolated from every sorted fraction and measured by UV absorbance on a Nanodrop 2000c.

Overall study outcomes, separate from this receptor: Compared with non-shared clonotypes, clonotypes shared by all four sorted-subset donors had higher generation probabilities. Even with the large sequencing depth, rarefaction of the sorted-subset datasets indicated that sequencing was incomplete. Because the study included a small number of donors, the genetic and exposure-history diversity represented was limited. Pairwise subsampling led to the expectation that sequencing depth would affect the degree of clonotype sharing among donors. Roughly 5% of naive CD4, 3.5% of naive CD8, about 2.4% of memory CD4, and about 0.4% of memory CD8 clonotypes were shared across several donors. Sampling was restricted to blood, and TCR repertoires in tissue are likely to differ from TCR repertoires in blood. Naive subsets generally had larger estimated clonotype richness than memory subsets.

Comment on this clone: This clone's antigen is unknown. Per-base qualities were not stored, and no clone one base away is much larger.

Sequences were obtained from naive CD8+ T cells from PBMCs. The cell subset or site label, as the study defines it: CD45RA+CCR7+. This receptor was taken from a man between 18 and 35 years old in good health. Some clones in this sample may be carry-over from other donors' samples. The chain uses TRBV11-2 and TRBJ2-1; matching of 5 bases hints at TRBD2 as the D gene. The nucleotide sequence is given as TGTGCCAGCAGCCCCCGCTCGGGATCCTTTTACAATGAGCAGTTCTTC. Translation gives CASSPRSGSFYNEQFF.